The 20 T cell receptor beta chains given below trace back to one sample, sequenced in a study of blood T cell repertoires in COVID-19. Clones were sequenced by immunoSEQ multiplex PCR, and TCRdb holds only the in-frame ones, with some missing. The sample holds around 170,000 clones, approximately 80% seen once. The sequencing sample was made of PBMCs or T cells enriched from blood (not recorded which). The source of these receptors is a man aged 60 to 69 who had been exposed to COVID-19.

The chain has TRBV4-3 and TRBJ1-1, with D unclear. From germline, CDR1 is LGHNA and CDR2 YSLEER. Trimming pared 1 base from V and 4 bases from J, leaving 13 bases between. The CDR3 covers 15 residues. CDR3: CASSQVTSPGTEAFF. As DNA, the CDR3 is TGCGCCAGCAGCCAAGTTACTTCCCCGGGCACTGAAGCTTTCTTT.

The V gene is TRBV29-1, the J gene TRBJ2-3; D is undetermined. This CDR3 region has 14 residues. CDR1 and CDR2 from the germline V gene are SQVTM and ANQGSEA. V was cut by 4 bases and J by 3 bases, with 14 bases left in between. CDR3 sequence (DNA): TGCAGCGTTGTTAACCCCTCCCGGACAGATACGCAGTATTTT. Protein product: CSVVNPSRTDTQYF.

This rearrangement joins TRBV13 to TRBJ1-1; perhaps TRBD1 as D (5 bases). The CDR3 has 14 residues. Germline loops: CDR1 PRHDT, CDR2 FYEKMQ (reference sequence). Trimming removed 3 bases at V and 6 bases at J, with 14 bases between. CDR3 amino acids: CASSFGGFVAEAFF. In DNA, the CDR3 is TGTGCCAGCAGCTTCGGGGGTTTCGTGGCTGAAGCTTTCTTT.

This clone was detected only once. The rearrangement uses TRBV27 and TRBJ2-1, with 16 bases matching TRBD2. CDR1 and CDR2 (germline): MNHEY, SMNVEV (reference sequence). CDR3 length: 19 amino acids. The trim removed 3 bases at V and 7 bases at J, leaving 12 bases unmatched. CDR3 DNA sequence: TGTGCCAGCAGTTTCCCGCCGGGGACTAGCGGGAGGGCGGGAAATGAGCAGTTCTTC. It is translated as CASSFPPGTSGRAGNEQFF.

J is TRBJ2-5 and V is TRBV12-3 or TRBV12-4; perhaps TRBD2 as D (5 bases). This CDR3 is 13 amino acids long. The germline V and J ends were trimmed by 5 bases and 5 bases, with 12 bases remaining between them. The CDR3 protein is CASSGGLRETQYF. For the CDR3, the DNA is TGTGCCAGCAGTGGCGGACTCCGGGAGACCCAGTACTTC.

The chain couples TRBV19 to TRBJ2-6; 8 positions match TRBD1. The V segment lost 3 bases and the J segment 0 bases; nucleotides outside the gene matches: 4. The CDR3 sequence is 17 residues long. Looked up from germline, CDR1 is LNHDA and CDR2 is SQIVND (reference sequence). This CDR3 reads CASSIQGAYSGANVLTF. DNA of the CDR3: TGTGCCAGTAGTATCCAGGGGGCCTACTCTGGGGCCAACGTCCTGACTTTC. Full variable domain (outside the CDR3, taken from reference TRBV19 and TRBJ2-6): DGGITQSPKYLFRKEGQNVTLSCEQNLNHDAMYWYRQDPGQGLRLIYYSQIVNDFQKGDIAEGYSVSREKKESFPLTVTSAQKNPTAFYLCASSIQGAYSGANVLTFGAGSRLTVL.

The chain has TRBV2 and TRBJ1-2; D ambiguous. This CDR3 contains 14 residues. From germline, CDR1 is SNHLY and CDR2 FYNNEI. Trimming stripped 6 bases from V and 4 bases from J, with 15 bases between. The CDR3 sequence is CASRPRATGYGYTF. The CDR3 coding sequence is TGTGCCAGCAGACCCAGAGCGACCGGCTATGGCTACACCTTC.

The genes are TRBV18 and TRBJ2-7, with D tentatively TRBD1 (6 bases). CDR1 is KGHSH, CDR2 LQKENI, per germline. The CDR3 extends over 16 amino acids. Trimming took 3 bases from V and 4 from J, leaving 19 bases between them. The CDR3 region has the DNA TGTGCCAGCTCACCGCCCTCCCCCGGGACACCTTACGAGCAGTACTTC. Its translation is CASSPPSPGTPYEQYF.

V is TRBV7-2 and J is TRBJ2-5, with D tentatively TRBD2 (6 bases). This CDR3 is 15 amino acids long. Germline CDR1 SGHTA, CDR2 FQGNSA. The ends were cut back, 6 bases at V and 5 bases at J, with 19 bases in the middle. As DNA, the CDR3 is TGTGCCAGCAGTCCTACGGGGCGGGAACGGGAGACCCAGTACTTC. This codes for CASSPTGRERETQYF.

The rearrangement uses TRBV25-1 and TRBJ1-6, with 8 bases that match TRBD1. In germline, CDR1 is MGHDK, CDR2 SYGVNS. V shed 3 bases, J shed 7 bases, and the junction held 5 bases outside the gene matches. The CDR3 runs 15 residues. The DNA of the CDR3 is TGTGCCAGCAGTGACCCCGACAGGGGAAATTCACCCCTCCACTTT. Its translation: CASSDPDRGNSPLHF. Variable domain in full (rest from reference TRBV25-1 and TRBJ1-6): EADIYQTPRYLVIGTGKKITLECSQTMGHDKMYWYQQDPGMELHLIHYSYGVNSTEKGDLSSESTVSRIRTEHFPLTLESARPSHTSQYLCASSDPDRGNSPLHFGNGTRLTVT.

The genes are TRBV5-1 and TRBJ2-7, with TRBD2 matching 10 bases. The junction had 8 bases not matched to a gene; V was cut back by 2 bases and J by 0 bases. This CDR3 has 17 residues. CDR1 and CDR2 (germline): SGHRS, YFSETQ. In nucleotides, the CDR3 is TGCGCCAGCAGCTTCGTACGGACTAGCGGTAGCTCCTACGAGCAGTACTTC. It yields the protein CASSFVRTSGSSYEQYF. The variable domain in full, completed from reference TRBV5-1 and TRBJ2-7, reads KAGVTQTPRYLIKTRGQQVTLSCSPISGHRSVSWYQQTPGQGLQFLFEYFSETQRNKGNFPGRFSGRQFSNSRSEMNVSTLELGDSALYLCASSFVRTSGSSYEQYFGPGTRLTVT.

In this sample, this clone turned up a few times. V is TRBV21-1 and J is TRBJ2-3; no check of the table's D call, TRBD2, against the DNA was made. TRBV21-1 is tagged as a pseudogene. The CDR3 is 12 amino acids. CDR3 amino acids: CASSNEEDTQYF. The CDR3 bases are TGTGCCAGCAGCAACGAGGAGGATACGCAGTATTTT.

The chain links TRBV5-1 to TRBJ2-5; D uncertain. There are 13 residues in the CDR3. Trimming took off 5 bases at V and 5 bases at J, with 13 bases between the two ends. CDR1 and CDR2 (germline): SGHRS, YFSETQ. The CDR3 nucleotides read TGCGCCAGCAGATTAACTCAATGGGAGACCCAGTACTTC. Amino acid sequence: CASRLTQWETQYF.

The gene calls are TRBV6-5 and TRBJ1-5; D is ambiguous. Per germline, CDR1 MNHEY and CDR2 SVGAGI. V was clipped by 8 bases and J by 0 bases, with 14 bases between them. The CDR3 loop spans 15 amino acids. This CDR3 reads CASGNAEYSNQPQHF. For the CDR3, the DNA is TGTGCCAGCGGCAACGCAGAATATAGCAATCAGCCCCAGCATTTT.

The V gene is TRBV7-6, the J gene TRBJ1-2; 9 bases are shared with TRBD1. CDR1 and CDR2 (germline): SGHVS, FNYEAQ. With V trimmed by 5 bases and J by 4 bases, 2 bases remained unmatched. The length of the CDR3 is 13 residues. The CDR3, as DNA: TGTGCCAGCAGCCCGGGACAGGGCTATGGCTACACCTTC. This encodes CASSPGQGYGYTF.

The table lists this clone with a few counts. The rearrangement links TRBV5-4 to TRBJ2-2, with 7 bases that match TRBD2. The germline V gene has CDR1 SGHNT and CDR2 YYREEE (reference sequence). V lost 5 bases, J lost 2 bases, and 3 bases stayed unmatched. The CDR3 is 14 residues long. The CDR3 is CASRAGRNTGELFF. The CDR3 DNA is TGTGCCAGCAGAGCGGGAAGAAACACCGGGGAGCTGTTTTTT.

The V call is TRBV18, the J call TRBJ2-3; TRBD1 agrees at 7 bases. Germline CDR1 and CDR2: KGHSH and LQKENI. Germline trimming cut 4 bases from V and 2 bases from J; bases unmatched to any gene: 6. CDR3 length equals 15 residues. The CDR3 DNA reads TGTGCCAGCTCACGGGTAGGGGGCTCCACAGATACGCAGTATTTT. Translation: CASSRVGGSTDTQYF.

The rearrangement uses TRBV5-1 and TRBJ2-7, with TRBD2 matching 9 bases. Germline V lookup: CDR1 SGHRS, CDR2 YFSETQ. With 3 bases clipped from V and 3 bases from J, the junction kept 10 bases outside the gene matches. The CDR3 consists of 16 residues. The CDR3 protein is CASSSESLAGIYEQYF. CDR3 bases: TGCGCCAGCAGCTCGGAAAGTCTAGCGGGAATCTACGAGCAGTACTTC.

CDR3 sequence: CSASRKGSGRTDTQYF. In nucleotides, the CDR3 is TGCAGTGCTAGTCGGAAGGGTAGCGGGAGGACAGATACGCAGTATTTT. The J gene is TRBJ2-3, the V gene TRBV20-1, with 10 nucleotides matching TRBD2. The CDR3 has 16 residues. The junction had 9 bases not matched to a gene; V was cut back by 3 bases and J by 3 bases. Germline V lookup: CDR1 DFQATT, CDR2 SNEGSKA (reference sequence).

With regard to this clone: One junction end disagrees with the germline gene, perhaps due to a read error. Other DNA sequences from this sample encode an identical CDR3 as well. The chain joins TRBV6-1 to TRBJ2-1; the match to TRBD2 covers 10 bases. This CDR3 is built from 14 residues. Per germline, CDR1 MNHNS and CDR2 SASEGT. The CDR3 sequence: CASREAGGPDEQFF. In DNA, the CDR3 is TGTGCCAGCAGAGAAGCGGGAGGGCCCGATGAGCAGTTCTTC.